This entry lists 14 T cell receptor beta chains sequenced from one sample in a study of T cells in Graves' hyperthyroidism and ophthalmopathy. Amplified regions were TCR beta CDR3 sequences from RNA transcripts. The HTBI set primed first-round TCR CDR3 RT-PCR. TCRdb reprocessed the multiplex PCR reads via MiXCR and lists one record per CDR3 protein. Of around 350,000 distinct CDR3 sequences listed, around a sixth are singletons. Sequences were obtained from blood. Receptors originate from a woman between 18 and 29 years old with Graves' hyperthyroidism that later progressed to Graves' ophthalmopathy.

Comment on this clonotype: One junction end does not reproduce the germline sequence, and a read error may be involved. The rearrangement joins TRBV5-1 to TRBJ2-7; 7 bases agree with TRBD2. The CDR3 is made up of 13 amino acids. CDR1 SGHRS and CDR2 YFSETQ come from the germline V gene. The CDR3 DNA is TGCGCCAGCAGCTTGATCCCTACTAGCGAGAAGTACTTC. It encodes CASSLIPTSEKYF.

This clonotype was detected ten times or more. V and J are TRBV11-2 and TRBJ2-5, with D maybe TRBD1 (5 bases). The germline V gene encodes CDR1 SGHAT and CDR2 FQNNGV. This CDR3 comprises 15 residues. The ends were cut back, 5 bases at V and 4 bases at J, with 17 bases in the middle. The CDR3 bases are TGTGCCAGCAGCACCGCGCTCAGGGTTGGAGAGACCCAGTACTTC. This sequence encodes CASSTALRVGETQYF. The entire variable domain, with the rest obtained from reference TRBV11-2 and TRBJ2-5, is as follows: EAGVAQSPRYKIIEKRQSVAFWCNPISGHATLYWYQQILGQGPKLLIQFQNNGVVDDSQLPKDRFSAERLKGVDSTLKIQPAKLEDSAVYLCASSTALRVGETQYFGPGTRLLVL.

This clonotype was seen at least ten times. The CDR3 nucleotides read TGTGCCAGCAGTATTACCCTCCGGGACTACCAAGAGACCCAGTACTTC. This translates into CASSITLRDYQETQYF. The chain carries TRBV28 and TRBJ2-5, with a weak D call TRBD2 (6 bases). The CDR3 runs 16 residues. The V and J ends lost 5 bases and 0 bases respectively, with 16 bases between them. CDR1 is MDHEN and CDR2 is SYDVKM in the germline V gene.

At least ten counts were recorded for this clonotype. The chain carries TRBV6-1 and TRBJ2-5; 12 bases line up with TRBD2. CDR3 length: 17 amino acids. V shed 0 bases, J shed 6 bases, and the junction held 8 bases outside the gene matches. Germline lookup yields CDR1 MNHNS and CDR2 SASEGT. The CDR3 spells CASSEAGASGRGKTQYF. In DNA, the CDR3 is TGTGCCAGCAGTGAAGCCGGGGCTAGCGGGAGGGGGAAGACCCAGTACTTC.

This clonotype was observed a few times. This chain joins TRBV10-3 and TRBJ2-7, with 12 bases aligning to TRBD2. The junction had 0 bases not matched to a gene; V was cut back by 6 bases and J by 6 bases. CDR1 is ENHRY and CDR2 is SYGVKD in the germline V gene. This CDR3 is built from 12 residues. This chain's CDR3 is CAIRTSGSEQYF. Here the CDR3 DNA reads TGTGCCATCAGGACTAGCGGGAGCGAGCAGTACTTC.

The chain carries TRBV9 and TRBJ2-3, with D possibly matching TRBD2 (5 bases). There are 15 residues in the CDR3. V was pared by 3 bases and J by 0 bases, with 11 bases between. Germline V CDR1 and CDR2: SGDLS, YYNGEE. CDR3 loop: CASSGSGSSTDTQYF. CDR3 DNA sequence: TGTGCCAGCAGCGGCAGCGGTTCTAGCACAGATACGCAGTATTTT.

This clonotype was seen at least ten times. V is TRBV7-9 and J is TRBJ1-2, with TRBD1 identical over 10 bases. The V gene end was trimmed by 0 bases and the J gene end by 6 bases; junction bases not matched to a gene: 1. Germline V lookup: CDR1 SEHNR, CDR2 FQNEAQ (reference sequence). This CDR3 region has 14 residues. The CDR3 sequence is CASSLADRGHGYTF. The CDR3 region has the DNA TGTGCCAGCAGCTTAGCCGACAGGGGGCATGGCTACACCTTC.

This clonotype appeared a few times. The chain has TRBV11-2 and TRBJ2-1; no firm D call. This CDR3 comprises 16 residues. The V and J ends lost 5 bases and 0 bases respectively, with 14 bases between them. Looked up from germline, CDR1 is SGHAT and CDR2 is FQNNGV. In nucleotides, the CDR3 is TGTGCCAGCAGCCTTTCTGACCCTTTCTCCTACAATGAGCAGTTCTTC. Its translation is CASSLSDPFSYNEQFF.

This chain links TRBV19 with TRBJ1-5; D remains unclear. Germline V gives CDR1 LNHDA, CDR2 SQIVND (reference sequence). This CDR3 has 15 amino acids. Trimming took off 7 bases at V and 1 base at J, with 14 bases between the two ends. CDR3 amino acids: CASKYSLDSNQPQHF. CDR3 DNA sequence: TGTGCCAGTAAATATAGCCTCGACAGCAATCAGCCCCAGCATTTT.

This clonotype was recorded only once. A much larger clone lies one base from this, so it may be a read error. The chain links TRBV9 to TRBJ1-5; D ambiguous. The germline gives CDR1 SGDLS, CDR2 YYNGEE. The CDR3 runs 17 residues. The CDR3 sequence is CASSVVRGAGSNQPRHF. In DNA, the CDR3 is TGTGCCAGCAGCGTAGTCCGGGGTGCGGGCAGCAATCAGCCCCGGCATTTT.

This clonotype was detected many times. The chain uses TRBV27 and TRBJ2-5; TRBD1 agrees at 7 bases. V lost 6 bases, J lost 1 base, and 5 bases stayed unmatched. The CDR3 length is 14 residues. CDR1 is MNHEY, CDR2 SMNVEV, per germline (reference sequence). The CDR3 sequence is CASRGTVSQETQYF. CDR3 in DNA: TGTGCCAGCAGGGGGACAGTAAGCCAAGAGACCCAGTACTTC.

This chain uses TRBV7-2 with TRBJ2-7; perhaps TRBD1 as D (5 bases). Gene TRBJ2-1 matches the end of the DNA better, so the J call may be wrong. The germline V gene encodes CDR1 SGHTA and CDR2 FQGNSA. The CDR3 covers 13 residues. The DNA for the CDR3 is TGTGCCAGCAGCTTAGCTGGGGCCTACGAGCAGTTCTTC. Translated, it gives CASSLAGAYEQFF.

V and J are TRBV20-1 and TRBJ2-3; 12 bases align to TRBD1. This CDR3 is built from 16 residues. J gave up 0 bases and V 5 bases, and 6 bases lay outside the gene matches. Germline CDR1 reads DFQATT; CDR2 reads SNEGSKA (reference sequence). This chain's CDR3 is CSALGTGGSSTDTQYF. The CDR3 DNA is TGCAGTGCTCTGGGGACAGGGGGCTCAAGCACAGATACGCAGTATTTT.

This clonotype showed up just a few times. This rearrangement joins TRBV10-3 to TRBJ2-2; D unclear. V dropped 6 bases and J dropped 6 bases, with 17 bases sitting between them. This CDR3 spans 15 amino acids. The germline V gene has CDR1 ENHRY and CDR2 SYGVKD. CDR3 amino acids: CAISVAHPPSGELFF. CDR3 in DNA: TGTGCCATCAGCGTGGCCCACCCCCCATCCGGGGAGCTGTTTTTT.